Each of the 23 T cell receptor beta chains below was sequenced from the same sample in a study of blood T cell repertoires in COVID-19. Only in-frame clones appear in the TCRdb table, and some are missing; sequencing was by immunoSEQ multiplex PCR. Of just over 150,000 clones in the sample, around 83% are singletons; the top ten hold more than 7.5%. Sequencing was done on a sample of peripheral blood. The receptors originated from a woman aged 45-60 years with acute or convalescent COVID-19.

This chain links TRBV19 with TRBJ2-7, with D possibly matching TRBD2 (7 bases). Germline V lookup: CDR1 LNHDA, CDR2 SQIVND (reference sequence). CDR3 length: 12 residues. Trimming took off 5 bases at V and 9 bases at J, with 14 bases between the two ends. The CDR3 DNA reads TGTGCCAGTAGTCCAAGGGAGGGGGGGCAGTACTTC. It yields the protein CASSPREGGQYF. Full variable domain (outside the CDR3, taken from reference TRBV19 and TRBJ2-7): DGGITQSPKYLFRKEGQNVTLSCEQNLNHDAMYWYRQDPGQGLRLIYYSQIVNDFQKGDIAEGYSVSREKKESFPLTVTSAQKNPTAFYLCASSPREGGQYFGPGTRLTVT.

This chain links TRBV6-2 or TRBV6-3 with TRBJ1-5; the D is unclear. The CDR3 sequence is 15 residues long. Trimming stripped 6 bases from V and 2 bases from J, with 14 bases between. Germline values: CDR1 MNHEY, CDR2 SVGEGT. The CDR3 reads CASSPRHTGNQPQHF. The CDR3 DNA follows: TGTGCCAGCAGCCCCCGACATACCGGCAATCAGCCCCAGCATTTT.

V and J are TRBV6-1 and TRBJ1-2; D remains unclear. The CDR3 extends over 14 amino acids. V gave up 0 bases and J gave up 4 bases, with 9 bases separating them. Germline V CDR1 and CDR2: MNHNS, SASEGT. The CDR3 DNA reads as TGTGCCAGCAGTGAAGCGGGAGGAGGCTATGGCTACACCTTC. Residues: CASSEAGGGYGYTF.

The chain carries TRBV30 and TRBJ1-4, with 9 bases that match TRBD1. The CDR3 totals 14 residues. Per the germline V gene, CDR1 is GTSNPN and CDR2 is SVGIG (reference sequence). V shed 3 bases and J 8 bases; nucleotides not matched to a gene: 7. The CDR3 reads CAWREQGAREKLFF. CDR3 in DNA: TGTGCCTGGAGAGAACAGGGGGCTAGGGAAAAACTGTTTTTT.

The J gene is TRBJ2-5, the V gene TRBV7-3; 12 nucleotides match TRBD2. The V segment lost 5 bases and the J segment 1 base; nucleotides outside the gene matches: 8. The CDR3 runs 17 residues. Germline values: CDR1 SGHTA, CDR2 FQGTGA. Written as DNA, the CDR3 is TGTGCCAGCAGCGCCCGGACTAGCGGGAACCGCCAAGAGACCCAGTACTTC. Its translation is CASSARTSGNRQETQYF. Combining the CDR3 with reference TRBV7-3 and TRBJ2-5 gives the whole variable domain GAGVSQTPSNKVTEKGKYVELRCDPISGHTALYWYRQSLGQGPEFLIYFQGTGAADDSGLPNDRFFAVRPEGSVSTLKIQRTERGDSAVYLCASSARTSGNRQETQYFGPGTRLLVL.

The rearrangement joins TRBV6-5 to TRBJ1-2, with TRBD1 matching 10 bases. The CDR3 is 15 amino acids. V lost 2 bases to trimming and J lost 4 bases; unmatched junction nucleotides: 4. CDR1 is MNHEY, CDR2 SVGAGI, per germline. CDR3 amino acids: CASSYPGQGSYGYTF. DNA of the CDR3: TGTGCCAGCAGTTACCCGGGACAGGGGAGCTATGGCTACACCTTC.

This clone was seen just once. The chain employs TRBV4-1 and TRBJ1-2; 8 bases map to TRBD1. V shed 0 bases and J 4 bases; nucleotides not matched to a gene: 13. CDR1 and CDR2 (germline): MGHRA, YSYEKL. This CDR3 contains 18 residues. The CDR3 region has the DNA TGCGCCAGCAGCCAAGAGGGGAATCTGGGGCAGGGGGCCTATGGCTACACCTTC. Amino acids: CASSQEGNLGQGAYGYTF.

In its sample, this clone was seen once. The chain joins TRBV9 to TRBJ2-1; 8 bases align to TRBD2. The CDR3 covers 15 residues. Per the germline V gene, CDR1 is SGDLS and CDR2 is YYNGEE. The trim removed 0 bases at V and 9 bases at J, leaving 8 bases unmatched. CDR3 sequence reads: CASSVEGGLGGEQFF. As DNA, the CDR3 is TGTGCCAGCAGCGTAGAGGGGGGACTAGGAGGTGAGCAGTTCTTC.

The chain couples TRBV4-1 to TRBJ1-5, with D perhaps TRBD1 (6 bases). Between the trimmed V and J ends, which lost 3 bases and 2 bases, there was a span of 17 bases. Germline V gene lookup returns CDR1 MGHRA and CDR2 YSYEKL. This CDR3 has 17 amino acids. The CDR3 nucleotides read TGCGCCAGCAGCCAGGGGCGGCGGGGGGGCGGCAATCAGCCCCAGCATTTT. Translating it yields CASSQGRRGGGNQPQHF.

The chain employs TRBV4-3 and TRBJ1-5; a weak D match, TRBD1 (6 bases). This CDR3 has 14 amino acids. The V gene lost 0 bases and the J gene lost 7 bases, with 10 bases spanning the gap. The V gene's germline CDR1 is LGHNA and CDR2 YSLEER. CDR3 nucleotides: TGCGCCAGCAGCCAAGATGCCAGGGGCCAGCCCCAGCATTTT. This encodes CASSQDARGQPQHF.

This chain uses TRBV5-1 with TRBJ1-6; 8 bases match TRBD1. After removal of 0 bases from V and 9 bases from J, the junction contained 5 bases not matched to a gene. The CDR3 is 15 residues long. Germline V gives CDR1 SGHRS, CDR2 YFSETQ. Here the CDR3 reads CASSLGQGSSSPLHF. The CDR3 DNA reads as TGCGCCAGCAGCTTGGGACAGGGGAGCAGTTCACCCCTCCACTTT. Full variable domain (remainder filled in from reference TRBV5-1 and TRBJ1-6): KAGVTQTPRYLIKTRGQQVTLSCSPISGHRSVSWYQQTPGQGLQFLFEYFSETQRNKGNFPGRFSGRQFSNSRSEMNVSTLELGDSALYLCASSLGQGSSSPLHFGNGTRLTVT.

DNA for the CDR3: TGTGCCATCAACTCCGGGACAGGGTTTGGCAATGAGCAGTTCTTC. Translated: CAINSGTGFGNEQFF. The rearrangement joins TRBV10-3 to TRBJ2-1, with 9 bases matching TRBD1. The germline V gene has CDR1 ENHRY and CDR2 SYGVKD. V lost 7 bases and J lost 6; bases outside the gene matches: 10. This CDR3 has 15 residues.

The rearrangement joins TRBV6-5 to TRBJ2-1; 9 bases are a match to TRBD2. J was trimmed by 8 bases and V by 6 bases; bases with no gene match: 8. Per the germline V gene, CDR1 is MNHEY and CDR2 is SVGAGI. This CDR3 spans 14 amino acids. The CDR3 loop reads CASRRLAGRDEQFF. CDR3 nucleotides: TGTGCCAGCAGGCGGCTAGCGGGGAGGGATGAGCAGTTCTTC.

The chain uses TRBV7-6 and TRBJ2-7; 9 nucleotides align to TRBD1. This CDR3 has 14 amino acids. CDR1 is SGHVS, CDR2 FNYEAQ, per germline. Trimming cost V 5 bases and J 4 bases; bases outside gene matches: 6. CDR3 sequence reads: CASSPDDRGYEQYF. The CDR3 bases are TGTGCCAGCAGCCCTGACGACAGGGGGTACGAGCAGTACTTC.

V is TRBV7-3 and J is TRBJ2-3; 9 bases align to TRBD2. Per the germline V gene, CDR1 is SGHTA and CDR2 is FQGTGA. This CDR3 spans 18 amino acids. Unmatched junction bases numbered 13, after V lost 5 bases and J lost 1 base. The CDR3 protein is CASSRWGPASGGTDTQYF. CDR3 bases: TGTGCCAGCAGCCGATGGGGACCGGCTAGCGGGGGCACAGATACGCAGTATTTT. Full variable domain (rest looked up from reference TRBV7-3 and TRBJ2-3): GAGVSQTPSNKVTEKGKYVELRCDPISGHTALYWYRQSLGQGPEFLIYFQGTGAADDSGLPNDRFFAVRPEGSVSTLKIQRTERGDSAVYLCASSRWGPASGGTDTQYFGPGTRLTVL.

Turning to this clone: Sequence at one end of the junction differs from germline and may be a read error. The chain is built from TRBV7-2 and TRBJ1-2; 8 positions match TRBD1. The germline V gene has CDR1 SGHTA and CDR2 FQGNSA. CDR3 length: 15 amino acids. The CDR3 coding sequence is TGTGCCAGCAGCCTCTCAGGGGGCGGGATCTATGGCTACATCTTC. Protein product: CASSLSGGGIYGYIF.

This rearrangement joins TRBV5-1 to TRBJ2-1, with D perhaps TRBD2 (5 bases). The CDR3 loop spans 12 amino acids. Trimming cost V 5 bases and J 9 bases, with 12 bases left between them. Germline CDR1 and CDR2: SGHRS and YFSETQ. CDR3 sequence: CASRDGNGEQFF. The CDR3 bases are TGCGCCAGCAGGGACGGGAACGGTGAGCAGTTCTTC.

This clone was detected only once. This chain connects TRBV5-5 to TRBJ2-1, with D tentatively TRBD1 (5 bases). From germline, CDR1 is SGHKS and CDR2 YYEKEE (reference sequence). V dropped 0 bases and J dropped 0 bases, with 7 bases sitting between them. The CDR3 is 15 residues long. The CDR3 sequence is CASSLDQGSYNEQFF. The CDR3 DNA is TGTGCCAGCAGCTTGGACCAGGGCTCCTACAATGAGCAGTTCTTC.

V is TRBV7-3 and J is TRBJ2-3, with D unresolved. Germline CDR1 SGHTA, CDR2 FQGTGA. This CDR3 comprises 14 residues. Trimming cost V 2 bases and J 4 bases, with 10 bases left between them. The CDR3 DNA reads TGTGCCAGCAGCTTATTGGAGACGCCAGATACGCAGTATTTT. This translates into CASSLLETPDTQYF.

The V and J genes are TRBV28 and TRBJ1-2; TRBD1 matches at 9 bases. With 6 bases clipped from V and 4 bases from J, the junction kept 9 bases outside the gene matches. The CDR3 is 15 amino acids. Germline V gives CDR1 MDHEN, CDR2 SYDVKM. CDR3 region: CASRYPTGGTYGYTF. CDR3 sequence (DNA): TGTGCCAGCAGGTACCCGACAGGGGGTACCTATGGCTACACCTTC.

This clone was observed once. V gene TRBV6-2 or TRBV6-3 combines with J gene TRBJ1-2; weak D call: TRBD1 (6 bases). Germline lookup yields CDR1 MNHEY and CDR2 SVGEGT. This CDR3 spans 14 amino acids. With 6 bases removed from V and 7 bases from J, the gap between germline ends came to 18 bases. As DNA, the CDR3 is TGTGCCAGCAGCCCGAGACAGGACCTGAGTGGCTACACCTTC. Amino acids: CASSPRQDLSGYTF.

This clone was seen only a few times. The CDR3 reads CASSLYRVAGELFF. CDR3 in DNA: TGTGCCAGCAGTTTATACAGGGTGGCCGGGGAGCTGTTTTTT. The V call is TRBV27, the J call TRBJ2-2; weak D call: TRBD1 (6 bases). Trimming removed 1 base from V and 6 bases from J, with 9 bases in between. This CDR3 region has 14 residues. CDR1 and CDR2 from the germline V gene are MNHEY and SMNVEV (reference sequence).

The chain joins TRBV7-2 to TRBJ1-6; maybe TRBD1 (6 bases). Trimming left V 4 bases short and J 7 bases short, with 14 bases between. CDR1 is SGHTA, CDR2 FQGNSA, per germline. The CDR3 runs to 15 residues. For the CDR3, the DNA is TGTGCCAGCAGCTCTAGGGGGACACAAAATTCACCCCTCCACTTT. Its translation: CASSSRGTQNSPLHF.